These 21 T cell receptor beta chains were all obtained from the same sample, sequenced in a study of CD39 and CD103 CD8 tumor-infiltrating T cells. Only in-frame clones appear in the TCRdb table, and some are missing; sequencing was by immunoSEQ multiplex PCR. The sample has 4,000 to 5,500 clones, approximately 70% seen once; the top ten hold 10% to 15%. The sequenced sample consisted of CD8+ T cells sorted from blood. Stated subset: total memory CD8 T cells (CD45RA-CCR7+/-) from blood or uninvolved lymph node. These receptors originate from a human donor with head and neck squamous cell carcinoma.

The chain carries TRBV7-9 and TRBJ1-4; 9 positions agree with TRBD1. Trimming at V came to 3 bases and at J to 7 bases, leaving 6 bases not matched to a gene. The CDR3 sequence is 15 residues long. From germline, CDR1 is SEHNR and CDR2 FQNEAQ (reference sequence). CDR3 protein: CASSFSPDRGEKLFF. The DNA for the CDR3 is TGTGCCAGCAGCTTTTCCCCGGACAGGGGTGAAAAACTGTTTTTT.

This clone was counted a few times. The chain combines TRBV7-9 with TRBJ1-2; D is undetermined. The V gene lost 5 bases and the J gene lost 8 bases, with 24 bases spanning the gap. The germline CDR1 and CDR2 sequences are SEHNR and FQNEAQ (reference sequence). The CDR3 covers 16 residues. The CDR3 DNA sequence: TGTGCCAGCAGCCCCCGGTTGATAGGCCCCGGGGAGGGCTACACCTTC. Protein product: CASSPRLIGPGEGYTF. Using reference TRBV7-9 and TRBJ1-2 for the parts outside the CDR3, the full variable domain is DTGVSQNPRHKITKRGQNVTFRCDPISEHNRLYWYRQTLGQGPEFLTYFQNEAQLEKSRLLSDRFSAERPKGSFSTLEIQRTEQGDSAMYLCASSPRLIGPGEGYTFGSGTRLTVV.

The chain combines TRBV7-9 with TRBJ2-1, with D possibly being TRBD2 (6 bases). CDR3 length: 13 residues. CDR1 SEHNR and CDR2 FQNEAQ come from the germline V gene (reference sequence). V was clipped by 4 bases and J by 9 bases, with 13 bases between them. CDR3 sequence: CASSWDFRGEQFF. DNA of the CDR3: TGTGCCAGCAGCTGGGACTTCAGAGGTGAGCAGTTCTTC.

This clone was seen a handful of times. The CDR3 is CASSRQGTETQYF. The CDR3 nucleotides are TGCGCCAGCAGTCGACAGGGGACAGAGACCCAGTACTTC. The chain combines TRBV10-2 with TRBJ2-5, with 8 nucleotides matching TRBD1. Germline CDR1 and CDR2: WSHSY and SAAADI. There are 13 residues in the CDR3. The V and J ends lost 5 bases and 4 bases, in that order; junction bases with no gene match: 3.

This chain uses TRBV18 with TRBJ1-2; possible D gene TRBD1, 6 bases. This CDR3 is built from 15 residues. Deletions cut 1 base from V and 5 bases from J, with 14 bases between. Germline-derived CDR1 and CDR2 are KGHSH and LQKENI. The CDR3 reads CASSPRMMDSYGYTF. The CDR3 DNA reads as TGTGCCAGCTCACCACGCATGATGGACAGTTATGGCTACACCTTC. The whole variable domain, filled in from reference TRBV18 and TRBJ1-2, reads NAGVMQNPRHLVRRRGQEARLRCSPMKGHSHVYWYRQLPEEGLKFMVYLQKENIIDESGMPKERFSAEFPKEGPSILRIQQVVRGDSAAYFCASSPRMMDSYGYTFGSGTRLTVV.

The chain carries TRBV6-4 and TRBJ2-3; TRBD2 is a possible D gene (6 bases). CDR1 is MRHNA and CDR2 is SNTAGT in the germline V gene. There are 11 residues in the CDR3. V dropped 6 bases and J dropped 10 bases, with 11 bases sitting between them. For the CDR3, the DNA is TGTGCCAGCAGGGGACTTCCGGCGCAGTATTTT. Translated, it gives CASRGLPAQYF.

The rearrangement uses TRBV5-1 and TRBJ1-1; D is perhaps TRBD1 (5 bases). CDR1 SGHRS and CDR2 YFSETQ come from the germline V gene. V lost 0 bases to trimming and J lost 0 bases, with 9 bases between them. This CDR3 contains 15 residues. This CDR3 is CASSLAEGLNTEAFF. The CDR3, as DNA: TGCGCCAGCAGCTTGGCGGAGGGGCTGAACACTGAAGCTTTCTTT.

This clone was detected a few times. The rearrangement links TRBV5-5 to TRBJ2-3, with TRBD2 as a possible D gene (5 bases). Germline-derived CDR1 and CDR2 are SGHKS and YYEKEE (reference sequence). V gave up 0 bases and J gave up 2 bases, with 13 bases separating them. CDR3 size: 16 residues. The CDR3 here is CASSLDAGAFTDTQYF. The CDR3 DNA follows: TGTGCCAGCAGCTTGGACGCGGGCGCTTTCACAGATACGCAGTATTTT. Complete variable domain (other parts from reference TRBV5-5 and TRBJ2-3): DAGVTQSPTHLIKTRGQQVTLRCSPISGHKSVSWYQQVLGQGPQFIFQYYEKEERGRGNFPDRFSARQFPNYSSELNVNALLLGDSALYLCASSLDAGAFTDTQYFGPGTRLTVL.

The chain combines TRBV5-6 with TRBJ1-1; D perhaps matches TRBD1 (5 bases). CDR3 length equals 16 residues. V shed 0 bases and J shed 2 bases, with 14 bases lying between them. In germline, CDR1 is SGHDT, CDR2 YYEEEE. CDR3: CASSLEQGLGNTEAFF. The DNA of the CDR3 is TGTGCCAGCAGCTTGGAGCAGGGTCTAGGCAACACTGAAGCTTTCTTT.

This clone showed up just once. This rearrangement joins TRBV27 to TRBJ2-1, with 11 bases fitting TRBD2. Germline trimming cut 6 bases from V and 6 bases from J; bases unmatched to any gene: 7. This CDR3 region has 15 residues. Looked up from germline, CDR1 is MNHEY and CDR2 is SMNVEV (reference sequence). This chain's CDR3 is CASSPIAGGPNEQFF. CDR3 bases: TGTGCCAGCAGCCCAATAGCGGGGGGGCCCAATGAGCAGTTCTTC.

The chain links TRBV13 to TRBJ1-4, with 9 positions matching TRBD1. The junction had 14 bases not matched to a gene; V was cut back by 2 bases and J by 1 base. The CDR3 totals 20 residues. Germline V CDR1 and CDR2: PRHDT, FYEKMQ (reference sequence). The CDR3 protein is CASSLSDGTGKGETNEKLFF. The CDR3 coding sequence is TGTGCCAGCAGCTTAAGTGACGGGACAGGGAAAGGAGAAACTAATGAAAAACTGTTTTTT.

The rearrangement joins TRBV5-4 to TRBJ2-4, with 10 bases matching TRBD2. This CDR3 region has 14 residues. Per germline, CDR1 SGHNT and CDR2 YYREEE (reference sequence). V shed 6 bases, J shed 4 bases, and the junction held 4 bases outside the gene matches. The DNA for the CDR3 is TGTGCCAGCACCGATAGCGGGGGGAAAAACATTCAGTACTTC. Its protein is CASTDSGGKNIQYF.

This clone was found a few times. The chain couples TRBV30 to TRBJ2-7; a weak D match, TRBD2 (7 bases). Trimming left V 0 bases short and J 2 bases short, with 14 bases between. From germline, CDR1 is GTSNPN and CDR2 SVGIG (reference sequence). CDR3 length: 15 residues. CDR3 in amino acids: CAWSVGGAGTYEQYF. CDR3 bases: TGTGCCTGGAGTGTAGGGGGGGCAGGGACCTACGAGCAGTACTTC.

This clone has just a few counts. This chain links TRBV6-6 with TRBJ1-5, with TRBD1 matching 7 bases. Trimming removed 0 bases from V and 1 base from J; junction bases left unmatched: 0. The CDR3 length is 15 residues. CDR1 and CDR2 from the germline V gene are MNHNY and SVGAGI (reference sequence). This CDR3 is CASSYSGQSNQPQHF. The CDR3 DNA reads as TGTGCCAGCAGTTACTCGGGACAGAGCAATCAGCCCCAGCATTTT.

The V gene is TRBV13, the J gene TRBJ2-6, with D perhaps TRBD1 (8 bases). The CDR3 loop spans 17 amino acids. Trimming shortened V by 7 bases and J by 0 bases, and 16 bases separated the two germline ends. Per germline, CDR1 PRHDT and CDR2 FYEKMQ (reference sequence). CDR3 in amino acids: CASTHRGGRSGANVLTF. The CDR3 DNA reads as TGTGCCAGCACCCACAGGGGGGGACGCTCTGGGGCCAACGTCCTGACTTTC.

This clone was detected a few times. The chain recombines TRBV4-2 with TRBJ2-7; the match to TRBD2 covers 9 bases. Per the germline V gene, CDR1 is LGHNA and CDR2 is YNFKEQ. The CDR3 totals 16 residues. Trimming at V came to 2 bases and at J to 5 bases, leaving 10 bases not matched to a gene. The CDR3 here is CASSQPTNSGGHEQYF. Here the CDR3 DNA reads TGTGCCAGCAGCCAACCTACCAATAGCGGGGGTCACGAGCAGTACTTC.

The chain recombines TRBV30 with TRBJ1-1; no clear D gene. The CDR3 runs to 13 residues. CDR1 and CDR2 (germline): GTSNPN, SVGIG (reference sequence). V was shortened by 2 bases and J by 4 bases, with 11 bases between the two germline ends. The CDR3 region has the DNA TGTGCCTGGAGTAGTGACTCTACCACTGAAGCTTTCTTT. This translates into CAWSSDSTTEAFF.

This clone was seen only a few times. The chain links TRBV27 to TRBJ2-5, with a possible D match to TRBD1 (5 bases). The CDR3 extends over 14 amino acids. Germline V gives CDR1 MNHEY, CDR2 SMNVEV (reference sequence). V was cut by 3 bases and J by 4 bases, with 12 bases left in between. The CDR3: CASSFVDKGETQYF. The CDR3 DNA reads TGTGCCAGCAGTTTTGTGGACAAGGGAGAGACCCAGTACTTC.

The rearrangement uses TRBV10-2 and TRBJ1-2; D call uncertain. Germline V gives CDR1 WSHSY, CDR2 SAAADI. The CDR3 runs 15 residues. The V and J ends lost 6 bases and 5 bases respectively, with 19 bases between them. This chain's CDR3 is CASSPSLTGPYGYTF. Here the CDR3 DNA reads TGCGCCAGCAGCCCCTCCCTGACGGGTCCTTATGGCTACACCTTC.

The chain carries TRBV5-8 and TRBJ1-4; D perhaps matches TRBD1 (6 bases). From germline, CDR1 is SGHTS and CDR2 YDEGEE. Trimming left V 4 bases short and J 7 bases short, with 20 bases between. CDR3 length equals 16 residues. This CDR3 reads CASSQVGGDSPEKLFF. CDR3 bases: TGTGCCAGCAGCCAAGTAGGGGGAGACAGTCCTGAAAAACTGTTTTTT.

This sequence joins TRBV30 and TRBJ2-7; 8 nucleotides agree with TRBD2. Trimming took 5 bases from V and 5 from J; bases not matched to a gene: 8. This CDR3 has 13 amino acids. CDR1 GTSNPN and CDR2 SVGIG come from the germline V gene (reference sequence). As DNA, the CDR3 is TGTGCCTGGTCCCTCGGGGGGGCAGACGAGCAGTACTTC. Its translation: CAWSLGGADEQYF.